Listed below are T cell receptor beta chains from one sample, sequenced in a study of ipilimumab plus nivolumab after autologous stem cell transplantation. Repertoires were generated with immunoSEQ multiplex PCR, while TCRdb's copy carries only in-frame clones and drops some. This table holds several thousand clones, around 71% found once. The sequencing here drew on PBMCs, taken in a trial of ipilimumab plus nivolumab as post-transplant consolidation. The source of these receptors is a male donor with multiple myeloma. Both conserved end residues are trimmed from each CDR3. Each record gives: CDR3 protein, J gene, V gene.

CDR3 protein: ASSVGSRDRGETQY
J gene: TRBJ2-5
V gene: TRBV9

CDR3 protein: ASSLSGAAGELF
J gene: TRBJ2-2
V gene: TRBV19

CDR3 protein: ASSAQSGLAGEQY
J gene: TRBJ2-7
V gene: TRBV5-2

CDR3 protein: ASSLKGQDPYGYT
J gene: TRBJ1-2
V gene: TRBV7-3

CDR3 protein: ASSSSGPGTSHEQF
J gene: TRBJ2-1
V gene: TRBV7-2

CDR3 protein: ASRPYTSGHNNEQF
J gene: TRBJ2-1
V gene: TRBV5-8

CDR3 protein: ASSLGRGTGVEQF
J gene: TRBJ2-1
V gene: TRBV5-6

CDR3 protein: SAPRVGGYT
J gene: TRBJ1-2
V gene: TRBV20-1

CDR3 protein: ASSPSGQPEAF
J gene: TRBJ1-1
V gene: TRBV28

CDR3 protein: ASSGQGAGLEPLH
J gene: TRBJ1-6
V gene: TRBV9

CDR3 protein: ASSDKGTGSSEQF
J gene: TRBJ2-1
V gene: TRBV18

CDR3 protein: ATSRDAGTVAKNIQY
J gene: TRBJ2-4
V gene: TRBV15

CDR3 protein: ASSTPNRAYNQPQH
J gene: TRBJ1-5
V gene: TRBV19

CDR3 protein: ASSRNRGDQPQH
J gene: TRBJ1-5
V gene: TRBV18

CDR3 protein: ASSVTRGNTIY
J gene: TRBJ1-3
V gene: TRBV7-2

CDR3 protein: ASSQSWLAGPTTDTQY
J gene: TRBJ2-3
V gene: TRBV23-1

CDR3 protein: ASRATWGNTIY
J gene: TRBJ1-3
V gene: TRBV6-5

CDR3 protein: ASSLGGWGGQETQY
J gene: TRBJ2-5
V gene: TRBV5-1

CDR3 protein: ASRSEQGGFGKLF
J gene: TRBJ1-4
V gene: TRBV19

CDR3 protein: ASSEVLPGLAGGSYNEQF
J gene: TRBJ2-1
V gene: TRBV2

CDR3 protein: ASSPTRSSDTQY
J gene: TRBJ2-3
V gene: TRBV7-7

CDR3 protein: AWSPGDSGAF
J gene: TRBJ1-1
V gene: TRBV30

CDR3 protein: ASSLTGRSNQPQH
J gene: TRBJ1-5
V gene: TRBV28

CDR3 protein: ASRTLKGGVNEQY
J gene: TRBJ2-7
V gene: TRBV28

CDR3 protein: ASTRTGGGGELF
J gene: TRBJ2-2
V gene: TRBV4-1

CDR3 protein: ASTPGQILYEQY
J gene: TRBJ2-7
V gene: TRBV28